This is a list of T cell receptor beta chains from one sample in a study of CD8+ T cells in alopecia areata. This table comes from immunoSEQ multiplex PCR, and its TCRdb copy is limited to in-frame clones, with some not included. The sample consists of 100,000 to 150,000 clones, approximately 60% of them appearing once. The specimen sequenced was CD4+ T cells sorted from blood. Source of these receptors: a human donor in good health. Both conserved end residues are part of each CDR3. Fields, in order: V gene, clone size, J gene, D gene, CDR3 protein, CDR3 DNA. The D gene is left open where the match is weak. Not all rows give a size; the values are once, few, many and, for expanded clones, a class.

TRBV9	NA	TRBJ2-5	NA	CASSVQGTETQYF	TGTGCCAGCAGCGTACAGGGGACGGAGACCCAGTACTTC
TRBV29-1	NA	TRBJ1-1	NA	CSVARGSRAFF	TGCAGCGTTGCCCGGGGGAGTCGGGCTTTCTTT
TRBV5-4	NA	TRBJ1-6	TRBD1	CASSFDREGSPLHF	TGTGCCAGCAGCTTTGACAGGGAAGGCTCACCCCTCCACTTT
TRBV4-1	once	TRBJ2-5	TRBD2	CASSQVVAGGVSLETQYF	TGCGCCAGCAGCCAAGTGGTAGCGGGGGGAGTGAGTCTGGAGACCCAGTACTTC
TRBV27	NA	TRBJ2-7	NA	CASSLARQGGGEQYF	TGTGCCAGCAGTTTGGCCCGACAGGGAGGTGGCGAGCAGTACTTC
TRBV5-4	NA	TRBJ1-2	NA	CASSFQDRYGYTF	TGTGCCAGCAGCTTCCAGGATCGGTATGGCTACACCTTC
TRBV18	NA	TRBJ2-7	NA	CASSPSGSGSYEQYF	TGTGCCAGCTCACCATCCGGGTCAGGCTCCTACGAGCAGTACTTC
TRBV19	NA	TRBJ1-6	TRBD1	CASSITGDQAPLHF	TGTGCCAGTAGTATCACAGGGGATCAAGCACCCCTCCACTTT
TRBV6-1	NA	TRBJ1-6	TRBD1	CASRRQGHSPLHF	TGTGCCAGCCGAAGACAGGGCCATTCACCCCTCCACTTT
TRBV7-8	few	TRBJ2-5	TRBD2	CASSMGLAGRLETQYF	TGTGCCAGCAGCATGGGACTAGCGGGGCGCCTGGAGACCCAGTACTTC
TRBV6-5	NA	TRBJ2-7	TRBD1	CASSVQGMSEQYF	TGTGCCAGCAGCGTACAGGGGATGAGCGAGCAGTACTTC
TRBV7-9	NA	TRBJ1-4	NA	CASSLQSAGGEKLFF	TGTGCCAGCAGCTTGCAATCCGCAGGAGGTGAAAAACTGTTTTTT
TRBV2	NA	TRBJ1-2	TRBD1	CASTGQAEYYGYTF	TGTGCCAGCACTGGACAGGCGGAATACTATGGCTACACCTTC
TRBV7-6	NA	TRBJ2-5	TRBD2	CASSLESGGQETQYF	TGTGCCAGCAGCTTAGAAAGCGGGGGCCAAGAGACCCAGTACTTC
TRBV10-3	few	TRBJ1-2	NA	CAISPGSLYGYTF	TGTGCCATCAGCCCCGGGTCTCTCTATGGCTACACCTTC
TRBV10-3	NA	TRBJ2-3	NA	CAISLSGGTDTQYF	TGTGCCATCAGTCTCTCCGGGGGCACAGATACGCAGTATTTT
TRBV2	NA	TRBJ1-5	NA	CASSEARQGYQPQHF	TGTGCCAGCAGTGAAGCAAGGCAGGGGTATCAGCCCCAGCATTTT
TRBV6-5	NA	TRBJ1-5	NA	CARLAPQHF	TGTGCCCGCCTTGCGCCCCAGCATTTT
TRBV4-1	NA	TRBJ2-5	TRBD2	CASSQTGTSYETQYF	TGCGCCAGCAGCCAGACCGGGACTAGTTACGAGACCCAGTACTTC
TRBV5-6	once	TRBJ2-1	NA	CASRDSGTPTYNEQFF	TGTGCCAGCAGGGATAGCGGAACCCCGACTTACAATGAGCAGTTCTTC
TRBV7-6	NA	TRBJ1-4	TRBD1	CASSARQGVNEKLFF	TGTGCCAGCAGCGCTCGACAGGGAGTTAATGAAAAACTGTTTTTT
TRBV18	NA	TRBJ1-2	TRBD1	CASSPTGQGNYGYTF	TGTGCCAGCTCACCTACGGGACAGGGAAACTATGGCTACACCTTC
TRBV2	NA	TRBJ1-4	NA	CASSVREKLFF	TGTGCCAGCAGTGTTCGGGAAAAACTGTTTTTT
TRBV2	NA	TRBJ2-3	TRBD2	CASSSGTSEAQYF	TGTGCCAGCAGCTCCGGGACTAGCGAGGCGCAGTATTTT
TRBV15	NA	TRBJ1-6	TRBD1	CATSRRPDRENSPLHF	TGTGCCACCAGCAGACGCCCGGACAGGGAAAATTCACCCCTCCACTTT
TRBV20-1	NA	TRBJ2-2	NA	CSASMGDWLFF	TGCAGTGCTAGTATGGGGGATTGGTTGTTTTTT
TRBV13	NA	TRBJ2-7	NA	CASSLGETGLTTYEQYF	TGTGCCAGCAGCTTGGGGGAAACAGGGCTTACCACCTACGAGCAGTACTTC
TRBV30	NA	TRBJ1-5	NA	CAWSVQASNQPQHF	TGTGCCTGGAGTGTACAAGCTAGCAATCAGCCCCAGCATTTT
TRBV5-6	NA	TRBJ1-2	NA	CASSLDPGNGYTF	TGTGCCAGCAGCTTGGATCCTGGGAATGGCTACACCTTC
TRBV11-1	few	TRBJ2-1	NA	CASSLRPGSTSEQFF	TGTGCCAGCAGTCTGCGGCCGGGGTCCACTAGTGAGCAGTTCTTC
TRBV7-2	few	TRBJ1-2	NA	CASSFLTPGGEGGYTF	TGTGCCAGCAGCTTCCTGACACCGGGCGGGGAAGGTGGCTACACCTTC
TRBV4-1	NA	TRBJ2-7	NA	CASSQDQDHEQYF	TGCGCCAGCAGCCAAGATCAGGACCACGAGCAGTACTTC
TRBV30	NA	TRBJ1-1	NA	CACTLGPNTEAFF	TGTGCCTGCACCCTAGGTCCGAACACTGAAGCTTTCTTT
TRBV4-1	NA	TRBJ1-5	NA	CASSHHVAGVAGQPQHF	TGCGCCAGCAGCCACCATGTTGCTGGGGTAGCTGGTCAGCCCCAGCATTTT
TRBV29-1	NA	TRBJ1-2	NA	CSVVGGDGYTF	TGCAGCGTTGTAGGAGGGGATGGCTACACCTTC
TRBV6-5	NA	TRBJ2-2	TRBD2	CASSPSGAPTGELFF	TGTGCCAGCAGTCCAAGCGGGGCCCCCACCGGGGAGCTGTTTTTT
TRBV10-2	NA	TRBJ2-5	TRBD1	CASSEVDRQETQYF	TGCGCCAGCAGTGAGGTGGACAGGCAAGAGACCCAGTACTTC
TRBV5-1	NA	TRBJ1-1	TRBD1	CASSGQGTEAFF	TGCGCCAGCAGCGGACAGGGGACTGAAGCTTTCTTT
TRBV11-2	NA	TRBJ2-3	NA	CASSLVKGADTQYF	TGTGCCAGCAGCTTAGTGAAGGGGGCAGATACGCAGTATTTT
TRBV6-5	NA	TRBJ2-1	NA	CASRVGSNNEQFF	TGTGCCAGCAGGGTTGGGTCCAACAATGAGCAGTTCTTC
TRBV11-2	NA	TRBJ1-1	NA	CASSWQGGGTEAFF	TGTGCCAGCAGCTGGCAGGGTGGGGGTACTGAAGCTTTCTTT